This T cell receptor (beta chain) was captured by sequencing in a study of blood T cell repertoires in COVID-19. Overall study context: The study drew acute and convalescent COVID-19 samples from the United States, Italy and Spain. In each case, the material was cDNA or gDNA derived from T cells, B-cell-depleted T cells, or PBMCs.

From germline, CDR1 is SGHRS and CDR2 YFSETQ. The length of the CDR3 is 15 residues. V lost 5 bases and J 1 base, leaving 15 bases between the germline ends. Recruits, aged about 18 to 95 years, lived in 25 or so US areas. The study assigned cohorts using participant-reported clinical history. Profiling relied on immunoSEQ multiplex PCR, and the TCRdb table lists in-frame clones only, not all of them. Of about 340,000 clones listed, roughly 90% are singletons. This chain uses TRBV5-1 with TRBJ2-5; D call uncertain. The receptor was isolated from a woman in her twenties or thirties who had recovered from COVID-19. The sequenced sample consisted of PBMCs or T cells enriched from blood (not recorded which). Written as DNA, the CDR3 is TGCGCCAGCAGGCACTTAGCTAGTCCCCAAGAGACCCAGTACTTC. This codes for CASRHLASPQETQYF.